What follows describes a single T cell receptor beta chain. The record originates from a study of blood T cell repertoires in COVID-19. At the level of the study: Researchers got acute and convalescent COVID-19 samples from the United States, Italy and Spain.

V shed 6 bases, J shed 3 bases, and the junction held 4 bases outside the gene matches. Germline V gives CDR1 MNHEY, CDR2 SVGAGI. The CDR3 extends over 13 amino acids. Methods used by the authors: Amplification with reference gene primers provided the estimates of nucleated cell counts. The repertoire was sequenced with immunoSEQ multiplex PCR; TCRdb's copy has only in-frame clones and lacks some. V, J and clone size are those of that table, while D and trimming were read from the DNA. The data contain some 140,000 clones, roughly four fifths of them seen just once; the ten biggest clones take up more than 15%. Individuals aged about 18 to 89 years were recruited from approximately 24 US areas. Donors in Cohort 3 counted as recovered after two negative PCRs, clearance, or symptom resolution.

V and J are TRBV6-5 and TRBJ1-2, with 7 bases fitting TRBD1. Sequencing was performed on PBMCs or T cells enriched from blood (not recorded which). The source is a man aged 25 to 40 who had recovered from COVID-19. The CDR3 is CASREGQYYGYTF. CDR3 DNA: TGTGCCAGCAGAGAGGGACAGTACTATGGCTACACCTTC.